Presented here are 21 T cell receptor beta chains from one specimen sequenced in a study of beta chain features in type 1 diabetes. The study's findings and limits: The study found moderately but significantly shorter TCRB CDR3s in all four CD4+ subsets of Type 1 diabetes patients.

The antigens of these receptors remain unknown. Every bit of the isolated RNA underwent reverse transcription, so sequencing read expressed TCRB transcripts. Clones were sequenced by immunoSEQ multiplex PCR, and TCRdb holds only the in-frame ones, with some missing. Here the sample spans nearly 700,000 clones, roughly 13% being singletons. Material: naive CD4+ T cells from blood. The receptors come from a man aged 18-30 years with type 1 diabetes.

The V and J genes are TRBV7-6 and TRBJ2-5; 7 bases are a match to TRBD1. The V and J ends lost 5 bases and 4 bases, in that order; junction bases with no gene match: 10. Germline V gene lookup returns CDR1 SGHVS and CDR2 FNYEAQ. The length of the CDR3 is 15 residues. CDR3 region: CASSPRQGIGETQYF. CDR3 nucleotide sequence: TGTGCCAGCAGCCCCCGACAGGGCATAGGAGAGACCCAGTACTTC.

This clone showed up just a few times. The genes are TRBV6-5 and TRBJ2-2; D remains ambiguous. Germline V CDR1 and CDR2: MNHEY, SVGAGI. The CDR3 has 12 amino acids. The V gene lost 0 bases and the J gene lost 7 bases, with 3 bases spanning the gap. CDR3 nucleotides: TGTGCCAGCAGTTACTCGAACGGGGAGCTGTTTTTT. Its protein is CASSYSNGELFF.

This clone turned up a few times. The chain couples TRBV30 to TRBJ2-7; perhaps TRBD1 as D (5 bases). From germline, CDR1 is GTSNPN and CDR2 SVGIG (reference sequence). Between the trimmed V and J ends, which lost 3 bases and 0 bases, there was a span of 9 bases. The CDR3 runs 13 residues. CDR3 amino acids: CAWSRDSSYEQYF. CDR3 nucleotides: TGTGCCTGGAGCCGTGACAGCTCCTACGAGCAGTACTTC.

The V gene is TRBV30, the J gene TRBJ1-6, with D uncertain. V was shortened by 0 bases and J by 10 bases, with 7 bases between the two germline ends. The CDR3 has 12 residues. Per germline, CDR1 GTSNPN and CDR2 SVGIG (reference sequence). The CDR3 DNA sequence: TGTGCCTGGAGTGTACAATACTCACCCCTCCACTTT. It yields the protein CAWSVQYSPLHF.

The chain employs TRBV2 and TRBJ2-7; 10 nucleotides line up with TRBD1. Trimming at V came to 6 bases and at J to 3 bases, leaving 8 bases not matched to a gene. The CDR3 sequence is 15 residues long. CDR1 and CDR2 from the germline V gene are SNHLY and FYNNEI. The CDR3 coding sequence is TGTGCCAGCAGCCCGACCCGGGACAGGGGCTACGAGCAGTACTTC. Translated: CASSPTRDRGYEQYF.

This clone was detected only a few times. The V gene is TRBV4-1, the J gene TRBJ2-5; 8 nucleotides align to TRBD2. This CDR3 is built from 15 residues. Trimming took 0 bases from V and 4 from J; bases not matched to a gene: 4. Germline V gene sequence: CDR1 MGHRA, CDR2 YSYEKL. CDR3 sequence: CASSQDLTSGETQYF. Written as DNA, the CDR3 is TGCGCCAGCAGCCAAGACCTCACTAGCGGAGAGACCCAGTACTTC.

The chain uses TRBV25-1 and TRBJ1-1; a possible D gene is TRBD1 (5 bases). Trimming pared 6 bases from V and 4 bases from J, leaving 12 bases between. Germline CDR1 is MGHDK and CDR2 is SYGVNS. CDR3 length: 13 residues. Here the CDR3 reads CASRGTGPTEAFF. The CDR3 nucleotides read TGTGCCAGCAGAGGGACGGGGCCCACTGAAGCTTTCTTT.

This clone has just a few counts. This sequence joins TRBV7-3 and TRBJ2-1; TRBD2 agrees at 11 bases. Per germline, CDR1 SGHTA and CDR2 FQGTGA. The CDR3 is 15 residues long. Trimming took 5 bases from V and 3 from J; bases not matched to a gene: 3. The chain's CDR3 is CASSTGTSGYNEQFF. CDR3 coding DNA: TGTGCCAGCAGCACCGGGACTAGCGGCTACAATGAGCAGTTCTTC.

The rearrangement uses TRBV5-1 and TRBJ2-1; unclear D gene. The CDR3 runs to 15 residues. Per the germline V gene, CDR1 is SGHRS and CDR2 is YFSETQ. Trimming cost V 3 bases and J 0 bases, with 10 bases left between them. The CDR3 sequence: CASSSTVYSYNEQFF. CDR3 bases: TGCGCCAGCAGCTCCACAGTCTACTCCTACAATGAGCAGTTCTTC.

The sample holds a few counts of this clone. The chain is built from TRBV28 and TRBJ1-5; TRBD1 agrees at 7 bases. Germline CDR1 MDHEN, CDR2 SYDVKM. This CDR3 contains 16 residues. Unmatched junction bases numbered 14, after V lost 6 bases and J lost 6 bases. Here the CDR3 reads CASSLVGQARGQPQHF. The DNA for the CDR3 is TGTGCCAGCAGCCTAGTCGGACAGGCGCGCGGTCAGCCCCAGCATTTT.

V gene TRBV21-1 combines with J gene TRBJ1-1; the D call in the table, TRBD1, was not verified against the DNA. TRBV21-1 is noted as a pseudogene. CDR3 size: 13 residues. As DNA, the CDR3 is TGTGCCAGCAGCAAAAGGGTACAGGGTGAGGCTTTCTTT. Protein product: CASSKRVQGEAFF.

This chain uses TRBV5-6 with TRBJ2-3; 11 bases agree with TRBD2. V shed 1 base, J shed 3 bases, and the junction held 1 base outside the gene matches. There are 15 residues in the CDR3. Looked up from germline, CDR1 is SGHDT and CDR2 is YYEEEE. The CDR3 spells CASSLSSGGTDTQYF. For the CDR3, the DNA is TGTGCCAGCAGCTTGTCTAGCGGGGGGACAGATACGCAGTATTTT.

The J gene is TRBJ1-1, the V gene TRBV27; D is perhaps TRBD1 (6 bases). CDR1 is MNHEY, CDR2 SMNVEV, per germline (reference sequence). Trimming removed 6 bases at V and 10 bases at J, with 21 bases between. The CDR3 runs 14 residues. The CDR3 loop reads CASSPQGPHVRAFF. CDR3 in DNA: TGTGCCAGCAGCCCACAGGGCCCGCATGTTAGAGCTTTCTTT.

CDR3 DNA sequence: TGTGCCAGCAGCTTAGGTGGTAGCGGGGGGCCCACAGATACGCAGTATTTT. Protein sequence: CASSLGGSGGPTDTQYF. The chain combines TRBV13 with TRBJ2-3; 10 nucleotides match TRBD2. The CDR3 spans 17 residues. Germline V gene data show CDR1 as PRHDT and CDR2 as FYEKMQ (reference sequence). V shed 0 bases, J shed 2 bases, and the junction held 5 bases outside the gene matches.

This clone has only a few counts. The chain carries TRBV11-2 and TRBJ2-1; weak D call: TRBD1 (5 bases). Germline V CDR1 and CDR2: SGHAT, FQNNGV. CDR3 length: 13 amino acids. The germline V and J ends were trimmed by 2 bases and 10 bases, with 12 bases remaining between them. The CDR3 DNA reads TGTGCCAGCAGCTTATCACCCGACAGAGAGCAGTTCTTC. Translation gives CASSLSPDREQFF.

The V gene is TRBV25-1, the J gene TRBJ2-1, with D hard to call. The germline V gene has CDR1 MGHDK and CDR2 SYGVNS. This CDR3 has 13 residues. V was shortened by 3 bases and J by 2 bases, with 5 bases between the two germline ends. For the CDR3, the DNA is TGTGCCAGCAGTGAGGTGACCTACAATGAGCAGTTCTTC. It encodes CASSEVTYNEQFF.

The gene calls are TRBV5-1 and TRBJ1-5; D is possibly TRBD1 (6 bases). CDR1 is SGHRS and CDR2 is YFSETQ in the germline V gene. V was clipped by 1 base and J by 4 bases, with 12 bases between them. The CDR3 extends over 15 amino acids. In nucleotides, the CDR3 is TGCGCCAGCAGCTTGACAGGGATCGGGAATCAGCCCCAGCATTTT. Translation: CASSLTGIGNQPQHF.

This chain joins TRBV30 and TRBJ2-7; D not certain. The CDR3 extends over 12 amino acids. Per germline, CDR1 GTSNPN and CDR2 SVGIG (reference sequence). V dropped 2 bases and J dropped 3 bases, with 8 bases sitting between them. The CDR3 protein is CAWSPQVYEQYF. CDR3 nucleotide sequence: TGTGCCTGGAGTCCTCAGGTCTACGAGCAGTACTTC. Full variable domain (remainder filled in from reference TRBV30 and TRBJ2-7): SQTIHQWPATLVQPVGSPLSLECTVEGTSNPNLYWYRQAAGRGLQLLFYSVGIGQISSEVPQNLSASRPQDRQFILSSKKLLLSDSGFYLCAWSPQVYEQYFGPGTRLTVT.

This clone has a handful of counts. The chain couples TRBV7-9 to TRBJ2-2, with D uncertain. Germline-derived CDR1 and CDR2 are SEHNR and FQNEAQ (reference sequence). CDR3 length: 14 amino acids. V was shortened by 7 bases and J by 0 bases, with 9 bases between the two germline ends. The CDR3, as DNA: TGTGCCAGCAATCCGCGTACGAACACCGGGGAGCTGTTTTTT. It yields the protein CASNPRTNTGELFF.

The chain uses TRBV28 and TRBJ2-3, with TRBD2 identical over 14 bases. The ends lost 3 bases at V and 3 bases at J; junction bases unmatched: 8. Germline values: CDR1 MDHEN, CDR2 SYDVKM. The CDR3 is made up of 18 amino acids. CDR3 sequence reads: CASSLTSGGAAMTDTQYF. The DNA of the CDR3 is TGTGCCAGCAGTTTGACTAGCGGGGGGGCCGCTATGACAGATACGCAGTATTTT.

The chain joins TRBV10-1 to TRBJ2-3; D ambiguous. The germline V and J ends were trimmed by 6 bases and 4 bases, with 20 bases remaining between them. The CDR3 has 16 residues. Germline CDR1 WNHNN, CDR2 SYGVQD (reference sequence). The CDR3 DNA is TGCGCCAGCAGGGGCTGTTGGTGGTCTGGGCCAGATACGCAGTATTTT. It encodes CASRGCWWSGPDTQYF.